The 5 T cell receptor beta chains reported below all come from one sample, sequenced in a study of response to subunit inactivated influenza vaccine. TCRdb processed the RT-PCR reads anew with MiXCR; each CDR3 protein has one entry. The sample includes more than 150,000 distinct CDR3 sequences, approximately 9.2% seen only once; the top ten take approximately 11%. Here the sequenced sample was non-naive T cells sorted from PBMCs, taken on the day of vaccination. These receptor sequences come from a man aged 50-60 years who received an inactivated influenza vaccine.

This chain links TRBV11-2 with TRBJ2-5; D might be TRBD2 (6 bases). The germline V and J ends were trimmed by 5 bases and 5 bases, with 15 bases remaining between them. This CDR3 comprises 14 residues. Germline CDR1 reads SGHAT; CDR2 reads FQNNGV. Here the CDR3 reads CASSTVDYSETQYF. Written as DNA, the CDR3 is TGTGCCAGCAGCACCGTGGACTACTCGGAGACCCAGTACTTC. The variable domain in full, with the rest retrieved from reference TRBV11-2 and TRBJ2-5, is EAGVAQSPRYKIIEKRQSVAFWCNPISGHATLYWYQQILGQGPKLLIQFQNNGVVDDSQLPKDRFSAERLKGVDSTLKIQPAKLEDSAVYLCASSTVDYSETQYFGPGTRLLVL.

This clonotype was recorded once. The chain uses TRBV30 and TRBJ2-2, with D maybe TRBD1 (5 bases). The germline V gene has CDR1 GTSNPN and CDR2 SVGIG (reference sequence). The CDR3 runs to 15 residues. The V gene lost 0 bases and the J gene lost 6 bases, with 14 bases spanning the gap. The CDR3 nucleotides are TGTGCCTGGAGTGTGCAGGGTTTAATGGCCGGGGAGCTGTTTTTT. Translated: CAWSVQGLMAGELFF. The whole variable domain, filled in from reference TRBV30 and TRBJ2-2, reads SQTIHQWPATLVQPVGSPLSLECTVEGTSNPNLYWYRQAAGRGLQLLFYSVGIGQISSEVPQNLSASRPQDRQFILSSKKLLLSDSGFYLCAWSVQGLMAGELFFGEGSRLTVL.

The CDR3, as DNA: TGTGCCAGCAGTGCCGGGACAGGGAGCTCCTACGAGCAGTACTTC. Protein: CASSAGTGSSYEQYF. This sequence joins TRBV27 and TRBJ2-7; 9 bases match TRBD1. J was trimmed by 0 bases and V by 5 bases; bases with no gene match: 5. Germline V CDR1 and CDR2: MNHEY, SMNVEV (reference sequence). There are 15 residues in the CDR3.

This clonotype has more than one count but fewer than ten. This chain connects TRBV3-1 to TRBJ1-2, with a weak D call TRBD1 (5 bases). Trimming took 1 base from V and 1 from J, leaving 10 bases between them. The CDR3 extends over 15 amino acids. The germline V gene has CDR1 LGHDT and CDR2 YNNKEL (reference sequence). CDR3 bases: TGTGCCAGCAGCCAAGTTAGCCAGGGTAACTATGGCTACACCTTC. It translates to CASSQVSQGNYGYTF.

This rearrangement joins TRBV7-8 to TRBJ2-7; 9 nucleotides agree with TRBD1. After removal of 5 bases from V and 5 bases from J, the junction contained 10 bases not matched to a gene. Germline loops: CDR1 SGHVS, CDR2 FQNEAQ. The CDR3 has 15 residues. DNA of the CDR3: TGTGCCAGCAGCCCACATGTAGGGACAGGGAACGAGCAGTACTTC. Translating gives CASSPHVGTGNEQYF. Combining the CDR3 with reference TRBV7-8 and TRBJ2-7 gives the whole variable domain GAGVSQSPRYKVAKRGQDVALRCDPISGHVSLFWYQQALGQGPEFLTYFQNEAQLDKSGLPSDRFFAERPEGSVSTLKIQRTQQEDSAVYLCASSPHVGTGNEQYFGPGTRLTVT.